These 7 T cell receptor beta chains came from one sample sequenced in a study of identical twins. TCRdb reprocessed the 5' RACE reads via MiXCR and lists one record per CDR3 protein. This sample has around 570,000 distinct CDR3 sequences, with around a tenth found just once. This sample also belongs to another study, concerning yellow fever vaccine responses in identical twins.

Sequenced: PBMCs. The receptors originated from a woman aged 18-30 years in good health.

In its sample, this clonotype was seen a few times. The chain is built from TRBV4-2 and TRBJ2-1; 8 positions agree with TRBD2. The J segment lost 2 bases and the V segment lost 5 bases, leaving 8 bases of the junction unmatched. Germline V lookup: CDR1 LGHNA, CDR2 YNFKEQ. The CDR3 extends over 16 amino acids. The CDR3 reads CASSGRGAGAYNEQFF. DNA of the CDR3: TGTGCCAGCAGCGGCCGTGGAGCGGGGGCCTACAATGAGCAGTTCTTC.

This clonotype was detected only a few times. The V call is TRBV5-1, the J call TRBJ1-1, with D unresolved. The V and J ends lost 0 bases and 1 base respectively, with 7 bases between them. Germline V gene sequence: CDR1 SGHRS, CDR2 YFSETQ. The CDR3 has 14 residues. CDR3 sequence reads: CASSLDSPNTEAFF. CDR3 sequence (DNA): TGCGCCAGCAGCTTGGATTCGCCGAACACTGAAGCTTTCTTT.

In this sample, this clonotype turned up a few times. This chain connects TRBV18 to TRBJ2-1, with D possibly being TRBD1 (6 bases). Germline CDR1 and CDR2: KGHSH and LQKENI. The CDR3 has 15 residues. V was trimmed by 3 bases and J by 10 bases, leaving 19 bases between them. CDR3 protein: CASSPAGTPEVEQFF. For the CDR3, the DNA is TGTGCCAGCTCACCGGCCGGGACACCCGAAGTGGAGCAGTTCTTC. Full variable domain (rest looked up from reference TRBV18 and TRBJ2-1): NAGVMQNPRHLVRRRGQEARLRCSPMKGHSHVYWYRQLPEEGLKFMVYLQKENIIDESGMPKERFSAEFPKEGPSILRIQQVVRGDSAAYFCASSPAGTPEVEQFFGPGTRLTVL.

As DNA, the CDR3 is TGCAGCGTTTCGCAGAATCAAGAGACCCAGTACTTC. Translated, it gives CSVSQNQETQYF. This chain links TRBV29-1 with TRBJ2-5; D not resolved. Trimming took off 5 bases at V and 2 bases at J, with 9 bases between the two ends. Germline assignment: CDR1 SQVTM and CDR2 ANQGSEA. The CDR3 has 12 residues. Together with reference TRBV29-1 and TRBJ2-5, the CDR3 gives the full variable domain: SAVISQKPSRDICQRGTSLTIQCQVDSQVTMMFWYRQQPGQSLTLIATANQGSEATYESGFVIDKFPISRPNLTFSTLTVSNMSPEDSSIYLCSVSQNQETQYFGPGTRLLVL.

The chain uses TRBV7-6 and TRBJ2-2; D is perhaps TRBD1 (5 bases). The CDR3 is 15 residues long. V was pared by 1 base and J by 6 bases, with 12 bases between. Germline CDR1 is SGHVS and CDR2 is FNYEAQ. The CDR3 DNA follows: TGTGCCAGCAGCTTAGATTATGGGGCAGCCGGGGAGCTGTTTTTT. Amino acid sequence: CASSLDYGAAGELFF.

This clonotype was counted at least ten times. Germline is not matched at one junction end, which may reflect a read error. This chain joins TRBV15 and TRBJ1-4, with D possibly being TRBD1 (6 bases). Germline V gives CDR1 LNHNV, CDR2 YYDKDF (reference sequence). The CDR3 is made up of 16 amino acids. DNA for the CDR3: TGTGCCACCAGCAGAGATGGGACAACAATTAATGAAAAGCTGTTTTTT. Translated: CATSRDGTTINEKLFF.

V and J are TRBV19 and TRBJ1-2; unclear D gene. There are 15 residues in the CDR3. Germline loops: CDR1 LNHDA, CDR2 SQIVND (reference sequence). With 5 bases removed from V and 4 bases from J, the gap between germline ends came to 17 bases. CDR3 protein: CASSPLSTRSYGYTF. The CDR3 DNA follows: TGTGCCAGTAGTCCCCTATCTACAAGGAGCTATGGCTACACCTTC.